The 30 T cell receptor beta chains below come from one sample, sequenced in a study of T cell responses to AZD1222 COVID-19 vaccine. Repertoires were generated with immunoSEQ multiplex PCR, while TCRdb's copy carries only in-frame clones and drops some. The table includes roughly 130,000 clones, roughly 90% detected once. Sequencing used peripheral blood, obtained 28 days after the second AZD1222 dose. All receptors derive from an adult who received the AZD1222 COVID-19 vaccine.

The CDR3 is CASSYVRQRGYTF. The CDR3 DNA reads TGTGCCAGCAGTTATGTTCGGCAACGAGGCTACACCTTC. The chain couples TRBV6-5 to TRBJ1-2; no clear D. Trimming removed 3 bases at V and 8 bases at J, with 13 bases between. Looked up from germline, CDR1 is MNHEY and CDR2 is SVGAGI. The CDR3 spans 13 residues.

This chain uses TRBV5-4 with TRBJ2-2; maybe TRBD2 (6 bases). This CDR3 has 15 residues. Germline V gene data show CDR1 as SGHNT and CDR2 as YYREEE (reference sequence). V lost 3 bases, J lost 3 bases, and 12 bases lay in between. The CDR3 nucleotides are TGTGCCAGCAGCTCCTTGTCGGGAGACACCGGGGAGCTGTTTTTT. Protein: CASSSLSGDTGELFF.

This rearrangement joins TRBV4-3 to TRBJ1-6; D not resolved. V was pared by 0 bases and J by 5 bases, with 5 bases between. The CDR3 covers 14 residues. Germline loops: CDR1 LGHNA, CDR2 YSLEER. Written as DNA, the CDR3 is TGCGCCAGCAGCCAAGATGGGGATAATTCACCCCTCCACTTT. Translating gives CASSQDGDNSPLHF.

The table lists this clone with a count of one. This chain uses TRBV5-6 with TRBJ1-2; 7 nucleotides align to TRBD1. The CDR3 spans 15 residues. Germline V gene lookup returns CDR1 SGHDT and CDR2 YYEEEE. With V trimmed by 4 bases and J by 2 bases, 8 bases remained unmatched. The CDR3 DNA is TGTGCCAGCAGCCTAATGGGACAGACGAACTATGGCTACACCTTC. This encodes CASSLMGQTNYGYTF.

The V gene is TRBV28, the J gene TRBJ2-7, with 8 bases that match TRBD2. Per the germline V gene, CDR1 is MDHEN and CDR2 is SYDVKM. This CDR3 contains 14 residues. V was pared by 6 bases and J by 3 bases, with 7 bases of the junction left unmatched. The CDR3: CASSPPGLVYEQYF. In DNA form, the CDR3 reads TGTGCCAGCAGCCCACCGGGACTAGTCTACGAGCAGTACTTC.

Comments on this clone: The germline gene is not matched at one end of the junction; a read error may be the cause. The rearrangement links TRBV4-3 to TRBJ2-5; 8 nucleotides agree with TRBD1. CDR1 is LGHNA and CDR2 is YSLEER in the germline V gene. CDR3 length equals 15 residues. The CDR3 region has the DNA TGCGCCAGCAGCCAAACCCCAGGGGGCAGAGAGGCCCAGTACTTC. Translation gives CASSQTPGGREAQYF.

This clone was seen only once. The chain joins TRBV5-1 to TRBJ2-6; D uncertain. Trimming took 2 bases from V and 1 from J, leaving 4 bases between them. CDR1 is SGHRS and CDR2 is YFSETQ in the germline V gene. This CDR3 spans 14 amino acids. The CDR3 sequence is CASSLRSGANVLTF. As DNA, the CDR3 is TGCGCCAGCAGCTTAAGGTCTGGGGCCAACGTCCTGACTTTC.

The rearrangement links TRBV3-1 (or the pseudogene TRBV3-2) to TRBJ1-5, with 7 bases identical to TRBD1. CDR1 and CDR2 (germline): LGHDT, YNNKEL (reference sequence). V trimming: 3 bases; J trimming: 9 bases; junction bases outside the gene matches: 11. This CDR3 comprises 15 residues. DNA of the CDR3: TGTGCCAGCAGCCATGCCTCAGGGGGTCTAGGGCCCCAGCATTTT. This translates into CASSHASGGLGPQHF.

This clone was found a few times. The CDR3 bases are TGTGCCAGCAGTGAAGGGACTAGCGGGAGCAATGAGCAGTTCTTC. Protein product: CASSEGTSGSNEQFF. This chain uses TRBV6-1 with TRBJ2-1; 13 bases align to TRBD2. Germline V CDR1 and CDR2: MNHNS, SASEGT. The CDR3 sequence is 15 residues long. V was clipped by 1 base and J by 6 bases; unmatched bases: 0.

This sequence joins TRBV7-2 and TRBJ1-6; D is possibly TRBD1 (5 bases). With 5 bases removed from V and 6 bases from J, the gap between germline ends came to 14 bases. The CDR3 consists of 15 residues. Germline V gives CDR1 SGHTA, CDR2 FQGNSA. The CDR3 reads CASSLGGSGNSPLHF. The CDR3 DNA is TGTGCCAGCAGCCTCGGGGGGAGTGGTAATTCACCCCTCCACTTT.

The chain joins TRBV7-9 to TRBJ1-1, with TRBD1 identical over 8 bases. V shed 5 bases, J shed 4 bases, and the junction held 6 bases outside the gene matches. Germline CDR1 reads SEHNR; CDR2 reads FQNEAQ (reference sequence). There are 14 residues in the CDR3. The CDR3, as DNA: TGTGCCAGCAGCCCGTGGACAGGGTCCACTGAAGCTTTCTTT. This translates into CASSPWTGSTEAFF.

The chain links TRBV11-3 to TRBJ2-1, with 10 bases identical to TRBD2. The V segment lost 3 bases and the J segment 6 bases; nucleotides outside the gene matches: 2. Germline lookup yields CDR1 SGHNT and CDR2 YENEEA. The CDR3 sequence is 14 residues long. Written as DNA, the CDR3 is TGTGCCAGCAGCTTTAGCGGGGGGTTCAATGAGCAGTTCTTC. As protein: CASSFSGGFNEQFF.

V is TRBV6-4 and J is TRBJ2-2; no clear D gene. The CDR3 is 13 amino acids. Trimming shortened V by 0 bases and J by 4 bases, and 3 bases separated the two germline ends. In germline, CDR1 is MRHNA, CDR2 SNTAGT. The CDR3: CASSDSATGELFF. The CDR3 DNA is TGTGCCAGCAGTGACTCCGCCACCGGGGAGCTGTTTTTT.

The chain combines TRBV5-5 with TRBJ2-7; TRBD2 might be the D (5 bases). Germline V gene lookup returns CDR1 SGHKS and CDR2 YYEKEE (reference sequence). The CDR3 spans 15 residues. Trimming took off 0 bases at V and 4 bases at J, with 14 bases between the two ends. For the CDR3, the DNA is TGTGCCAGCAGCTTGGATACGGGTTCGGGATACGAGCAGTACTTC. Residues: CASSLDTGSGYEQYF.

The rearrangement joins TRBV7-9 to TRBJ1-6; maybe TRBD1 (5 bases). Per the germline V gene, CDR1 is SEHNR and CDR2 is FQNEAQ (reference sequence). This CDR3 spans 16 amino acids. V was pared by 6 bases and J by 4 bases, with 16 bases between. This CDR3 is CASRSNKGDYNSPLHF. CDR3 sequence (DNA): TGTGCCAGCAGGTCCAATAAAGGGGATTATAATTCACCCCTCCACTTT.

CDR3 region: CATSLDLSYAFF. The CDR3 nucleotides are TGTGCCACCAGCTTAGACCTCTCGTATGCTTTCTTT. V and J are TRBV15 and TRBJ1-1; D unclear. Trimming pared 5 bases from V and 11 bases from J, leaving 15 bases between. The CDR3 has 12 residues. Per the germline V gene, CDR1 is LNHNV and CDR2 is YYDKDF (reference sequence).

About this clone: This same CDR3 is encoded by further DNA sequences in the sample. The V gene is TRBV5-1, the J gene TRBJ1-3; no definite D call. The CDR3 consists of 14 residues. Germline V CDR1 and CDR2: SGHRS, YFSETQ. Trimming stripped 0 bases from V and 1 base from J, with 5 bases between. The CDR3 here is CASSLGGSGNTIYF. The DNA of the CDR3 is TGCGCCAGCAGCTTGGGGGGTTCTGGAAACACCATATATTTT.

Note on this clone: One end of the junction does not line up with germline, which may come from a read error. V and J are TRBV19 and TRBJ2-1; D might be TRBD1 (5 bases). Germline V gene lookup returns CDR1 LNHDA and CDR2 SQIVND (reference sequence). This CDR3 region has 14 residues. Here the CDR3 DNA reads TGTGCCAGTAGTCTAGACAGTCTAAACAATGAGCAGTTCTTC. Translated: CASSLDSLNNEQFF. Variable domain in full (rest from reference TRBV19 and TRBJ2-1): DGGITQSPKYLFRKEGQNVTLSCEQNLNHDAMYWYRQDPGQGLRLIYYSQIVNDFQKGDIAEGYSVSREKKESFPLTVTSAQKNPTAFYLCASSLDSLNNEQFFGPGTRLTVL.

V gene TRBV5-4 combines with J gene TRBJ2-5; TRBD2 aligns across 7 bases. CDR1 SGHNT and CDR2 YYREEE come from the germline V gene (reference sequence). This CDR3 contains 14 residues. V shed 3 bases and J 5 bases; nucleotides not matched to a gene: 7. CDR3 coding DNA: TGTGCCAGCAGCTCGTTGGGGGGAGGGGAGACCCAGTACTTC. Its protein product is CASSSLGGGETQYF.

The chain has TRBV5-8 and TRBJ1-4; TRBD1 agrees at 9 bases. Germline-derived CDR1 and CDR2 are SGHTS and YDEGEE. CDR3 size: 18 residues. J lost 1 base, V lost 3 bases, and 10 bases had no gene match. CDR3 sequence (DNA): TGTGCCAGCAGCTCGGACCGGGACAGGGATGTAACTAATGAAAAACTGTTTTTT. It specifies CASSSDRDRDVTNEKLFF.

V usage is TRBV19 and J usage is TRBJ1-5; D unresolved. Between the trimmed V and J ends, which lost 10 bases and 5 bases, there was a span of 12 bases. From germline, CDR1 is LNHDA and CDR2 SQIVND (reference sequence). This CDR3 is built from 12 residues. CDR3 residues: CATGVSHQPQHF. CDR3 bases: TGTGCCACCGGGGTTTCCCATCAGCCCCAGCATTTT.

This clone showed up just a few times. The rearrangement links TRBV5-8 to TRBJ2-1; 7 bases line up with TRBD2. Trimming cost V 4 bases and J 3 bases; bases outside gene matches: 7. The CDR3 runs to 15 residues. The germline CDR1 and CDR2 sequences are SGHTS and YDEGEE. For the CDR3, the DNA is TGTGCCAGCAGCCATACGGGACTACTCTACAATGAGCAGTTCTTC. Protein sequence: CASSHTGLLYNEQFF.

The chain couples TRBV18 to TRBJ2-1; D is unclear. This CDR3 has 13 amino acids. CDR1 and CDR2 from the germline V gene are KGHSH and LQKENI. Trimming removed 0 bases from V and 7 bases from J, with 7 bases in between. This chain's CDR3 is CASSPPGRNEQFF. The CDR3 DNA reads as TGTGCCAGCTCACCACCCGGTAGGAATGAGCAGTTCTTC.

The V gene is TRBV19, the J gene TRBJ2-1; the D is unclear. From germline, CDR1 is LNHDA and CDR2 SQIVND (reference sequence). Trimming took 2 bases from V and 9 from J, leaving 11 bases between them. This CDR3 is 13 amino acids long. CDR3 coding DNA: TGTGCCAGTAGTATATTTCGGCTAGGTGAGCAGTTCTTC. Translating gives CASSIFRLGEQFF.

This clone was picked up a small number of times. V usage is TRBV7-9 and J usage is TRBJ1-1, with D unclear. Germline CDR1 SEHNR, CDR2 FQNEAQ (reference sequence). Between the trimmed V and J ends, which lost 5 bases and 1 base, there was a span of 5 bases. The CDR3 length is 12 residues. CDR3: CASSRQNTEAFF. The CDR3 DNA reads as TGTGCCAGCAGCCGTCAGAACACTGAAGCTTTCTTT.

This clone was seen once. This chain uses TRBV7-9 with TRBJ2-4, with a weak D call TRBD2 (5 bases). Trimming took 0 bases from V and 6 from J, leaving 6 bases between them. The germline V gene encodes CDR1 SEHNR and CDR2 FQNEAQ (reference sequence). This CDR3 has 13 amino acids. CDR3 DNA: TGTGCCAGCAGCTTAGCTGAGGGAAACATTCAGTACTTC. It yields the protein CASSLAEGNIQYF.

V usage is TRBV28 and J usage is TRBJ1-2; D possibly corresponds to TRBD1 (5 bases). The V end was cut by 4 bases, the J end by 7 bases, with 7 bases between. This CDR3 has 11 residues. The germline gives CDR1 MDHEN, CDR2 SYDVKM. The CDR3 reads CASSSRAGYTF. The CDR3 bases are TGTGCCAGCAGTTCCAGGGCTGGCTACACCTTC.

The DNA of the CDR3 is TGTGCCAGCAGCGCCGGCAGGGTAAAGAACACTGAAGCTTTCTTT. Its protein is CASSAGRVKNTEAFF. The chain employs TRBV7-2 and TRBJ1-1; maybe TRBD1 (5 bases). The CDR3 length is 15 residues. V shed 5 bases and J shed 1 base, with 14 bases lying between them. Germline V lookup: CDR1 SGHTA, CDR2 FQGNSA.

The chain joins TRBV5-6 to TRBJ1-5; the match to TRBD1 covers 7 bases. The V and J ends lost 4 bases and 1 base, in that order; junction bases with no gene match: 2. The germline V gene encodes CDR1 SGHDT and CDR2 YYEEEE. The length of the CDR3 is 14 residues. This CDR3 is CASSQTGSNQPQHF. The CDR3 coding sequence is TGTGCCAGCAGCCAGACAGGGAGCAATCAGCCCCAGCATTTT.

The V gene is TRBV27, the J gene TRBJ1-3; D may be TRBD1 (6 bases). The CDR3 has 17 residues. CDR1 and CDR2 from the germline V gene are MNHEY and SMNVEV (reference sequence). V was clipped by 1 base and J by 0 bases, with 13 bases between them. The CDR3 DNA is TGTGCCAGCAGTTTATACGGGACAAAAAACTCTGGAAACACCATATATTTT. The encoded protein is CASSLYGTKNSGNTIYF.